Listed below are T cell receptor beta chains from one sample, sequenced in a study of shared clonotypes between healthy human individuals. TCRdb's copy holds only in-frame clones and misses some; the assay was immunoSEQ multiplex PCR. The sample holds over a million clones, approximately 96% seen once. Sequenced material: naive CD4+ T cells sorted from blood. The receptors come from a man aged 25 to 40 in good health. Each CDR3 is given with its conserved first and last residue. A D gene is named only where the DNA matches it firmly. Clone size appears in some rows only: once, few, many, or a class for an expanded clone.

v_gene	d_gene	j_gene	abundance	CDR3nt	CDR3aa
TRBV27	.	TRBJ2-7	.	TGTGCCAGCAGTCCCAATAGTGGGACGTTGTACGAGCAGTACTTC	CASSPNSGTLYEQYF
TRBV19	.	TRBJ1-1	.	TGTGCCAGTAGTATTATGGGGAACGTGGACACTGAAGCTTTCTTT	CASSIMGNVDTEAFF
TRBV9	.	TRBJ1-4	.	TGTGCCAGCAGCCTTGGAGGGGGGCAAAATGAAAAACTGTTTTTT	CASSLGGGQNEKLFF
TRBV5-4	.	TRBJ2-3	.	TGTGCCAGCAGACTCACTAGCTCGGGCACAGATACGCAGTATTTT	CASRLTSSGTDTQYF
TRBV5-1	TRBD1	TRBJ2-7	.	TGCGCCAGCAGCTTGGACCGGGACAGCTTCTACGAGCAGTACTTC	CASSLDRDSFYEQYF
TRBV10-1	TRBD1	TRBJ2-1	once	TGCGCCAGCAGTTACCGGGACAGGGGGTTATACAATGAGCAGTTCTTC	CASSYRDRGLYNEQFF
TRBV5-1	.	TRBJ2-1	.	TGCGCCAGCAGCTCGGACTGGGGCAATGAGCAGTTCTTC	CASSSDWGNEQFF
TRBV4-1	TRBD2	TRBJ2-1	.	TGCGCCAGCAGCCAATTAAGCGACGGGGGGATAAGGTTCTTC	CASSQLSDGGIRFF
TRBV5-5	TRBD1	TRBJ2-1	.	TGTGCCAGCAGCCTGACTCCGGGACAGGGGCACAATGAGCAGTTCTTC	CASSLTPGQGHNEQFF
TRBV7-9	TRBD2	TRBJ2-1	.	TGTGCCAGCAGCTTTACCGCTAGCGGGAGGGCCCTCTCCTACAATGAGCAGTTCTTC	CASSFTASGRALSYNEQFF
TRBV14	.	TRBJ2-2	.	TGTGCCAGCAGCCTTTCTACAGGACGGGGGAACACCGGGGAGCTGTTTTTT	CASSLSTGRGNTGELFF
TRBV5-1	.	TRBJ2-5	.	TGCGCCAGCAGCTTGGTGGTTGAGGAGACCCAGTACTTC	CASSLVVEETQYF
TRBV7-2	.	TRBJ2-1	.	TGTGCCAGCAGCTTGGCACTCTACAATGAGCAGTTCTTC	CASSLALYNEQFF
TRBV18	TRBD2	TRBJ2-7	.	TGTGCCAGCTCGCCGGGACTAGCGGGAGGAACCTACGAGCAGTACTTC	CASSPGLAGGTYEQYF
TRBV5-6	TRBD1	TRBJ1-2	.	TGTGCCAGCAGCACGACAGGGTCTTATGGCTACACCTTC	CASSTTGSYGYTF
TRBV7-9	TRBD1	TRBJ2-7	.	TGTGCCAGCAGCTTAACGAGACAGGGTTGGGGCGAGCAGTACTTC	CASSLTRQGWGEQYF
TRBV6-1	TRBD2	TRBJ2-4	.	TGTGCCAGCAGTGTGTCTAGCGGGGCCAAAAACATTCAGTACTTC	CASSVSSGAKNIQYF
TRBV18	.	TRBJ1-2	.	TGTGCCAGCTCACTGATGGCGGGGGCAGAGAAAAATGGCTACACCTTC	CASSLMAGAEKNGYTF
TRBV6-4	TRBD1	TRBJ2-2	.	TGTGCCAGCAGTCGGGACAGAGGATACGGGGAGCTGTTTTTT	CASSRDRGYGELFF
TRBV2	.	TRBJ1-1	.	TGTGCCAGCACGGACAGAGCGAACACTGAAGCTTTCTTT	CASTDRANTEAFF
TRBV6-6	.	TRBJ2-1	.	TGTGCCAGCTTTAGTAGCGGAAACAATGAGCAGTTCTTC	CASFSSGNNEQFF
TRBV6-4	TRBD2	TRBJ2-1	.	TGTGCCAGCAGTGGGGGACTAGCGGGACCCATTCCTTACAATGAGCAGTTCTTC	CASSGGLAGPIPYNEQFF
TRBV30	.	TRBJ1-4	.	TGTGCCTGGAGGTCGGGAGGGGCAACTAATGAAAAACTGTTTTTT	CAWRSGGATNEKLFF
TRBV9	TRBD2	TRBJ2-1	.	TGTGCCAGCAGCGAACGGGAGGGCAATGAGCAGTTCTTC	CASSEREGNEQFF
TRBV7-3	.	TRBJ2-1	.	TGTGCCAGCAGCTTAAGCAGGGATTTCAATGAGCAGTTCTTC	CASSLSRDFNEQFF
TRBV11-2	.	TRBJ2-2	once	TGTGCCAGCAGCTTAGATGGGACCGGGGAGCTGTTTTTT	CASSLDGTGELFF
TRBV5-1	TRBD2	TRBJ2-7	.	TGCGCCAGCAGCTTAGTCAGCGGGAGGAGCTACGAGCAGTACTTC	CASSLVSGRSYEQYF
TRBV6-6	.	TRBJ2-2	.	TGTGCCAGCAGTTACCTCAGGGACACCGGGGAGCTGTTTTTT	CASSYLRDTGELFF
TRBV5-1	TRBD1	TRBJ1-5	.	TGCGCCAGCAGCCCGGGGACAGGGGGGCGAAATCAGCCCCAGCATTTT	CASSPGTGGRNQPQHF
TRBV10-2	TRBD1	TRBJ1-1	.	TGCGCCAGCAGTGGTCAGGGGGCGGTTAAGACTGAAGCTTTCTTT	CASSGQGAVKTEAFF
TRBV7-2	TRBD2	TRBJ2-1	.	TGTGCCAGCAGCTTAGCGGGAGGGCCTTCCTACAATGAGCAGTTCTTC	CASSLAGGPSYNEQFF
TRBV7-6	.	TRBJ2-2	once	TGTGCCAGCAAAGCTAGCAACACCGGGGAGCTGTTTTTT	CASKASNTGELFF
TRBV5-1	.	TRBJ2-5	.	TGCGCCAGCAGCCCCGGCCGAAACTACCAAGAGACCCAGTACTTC	CASSPGRNYQETQYF
TRBV5-5	.	TRBJ2-4	.	TGTGCCAGCAGCTTGGGGATCCTTCCCGTTCAGTACTTC	CASSLGILPVQYF
TRBV11-2	TRBD2	TRBJ2-2	.	TGTGCCAGCAGCTTAATGCTAGCGGGAGGACCCGGGGAGCTGTTTTTT	CASSLMLAGGPGELFF
TRBV5-1	.	TRBJ2-3	.	TGCGCCAGCACCGCCCCGACAGATACGCAGTATTTT	CASTAPTDTQYF
TRBV5-1	TRBD2	TRBJ2-1	.	TGCGCCAGCAGCGTCCGGACTAGCGGGAGGAATGAGCAGTTCTTC	CASSVRTSGRNEQFF
TRBV29-1	.	TRBJ1-5	.	TGCAGCGTTGAAGAGGGCCACAATCAGCCCCAGCATTTT	CSVEEGHNQPQHF
TRBV5-1	.	TRBJ2-1	.	TGCGCCAGCAGCGCCGCCTCGGGATTCTCCTACAATGAGCAGTTCTTC	CASSAASGFSYNEQFF
TRBV9	.	TRBJ2-7	.	TGTGCCAGCAGCGTAGCTGGCGACGAGCAGTACTTC	CASSVAGDEQYF
TRBV10-3	TRBD2	TRBJ2-7	.	TGTGCCATCAGTGAAAATGCGGGAGGGATAAACGAGCAGTACTTC	CAISENAGGINEQYF
TRBV28	.	TRBJ2-5	.	TGTGCCAGCAGCCAGCGTGACAAAGAGACCCAGTACTTC	CASSQRDKETQYF
TRBV7-2	.	TRBJ2-3	.	TGTGCCAGCAGCTTAAGTCCGCTTCATACGCAGTATTTT	CASSLSPLHTQYF
TRBV9	TRBD1	TRBJ1-2	.	TGTGCCAGCAGCGTATCGGGACAGGGTGGCTACACCTTC	CASSVSGQGGYTF
TRBV10-3	.	TRBJ1-1	.	TGTGCCATCAGATCAGGGGAGGGTGAAGCTTTCTTT	CAIRSGEGEAFF
TRBV5-4	.	TRBJ1-1	.	TGTGCCAGCAGCTTGTTGGTAGGGAAGAACACTGAAGCTTTCTTT	CASSLLVGKNTEAFF
TRBV5-1	.	TRBJ1-4	.	TGCGCCAGCAGCTTGGGGTCTACTAATGAAAAACTGTTTTTT	CASSLGSTNEKLFF
TRBV15	.	TRBJ1-2	.	TGTGCCACCAGCTCCCATGGGACAAGTGGCTATGGCTACACCTTC	CATSSHGTSGYGYTF
TRBV5-1	.	TRBJ2-7	once	TGCGCCAGCAGCTTGGAGCCTAGCTCCGAGCAGTACTTC	CASSLEPSSEQYF
TRBV7-2	.	TRBJ2-7	.	TGTGCCAGCAGCATGACAGCTTACGAGCAGTACTTC	CASSMTAYEQYF
TRBV28	TRBD2	TRBJ2-7	once	TGTGCCAGCAGTTCAACAATAAGCGGGAGGGCCAATGAGCAGTACTTC	CASSSTISGRANEQYF
TRBV9	TRBD2	TRBJ2-3	.	TGTGCCAGCACCCCGGGACTAGCGGTCTCAGATACGCAGTATTTT	CASTPGLAVSDTQYF
TRBV9	.	TRBJ2-2	.	TGTGCCAGCAGCGTAGGGCCAGGGACCGGGGAGCTGTTTTTT	CASSVGPGTGELFF
TRBV11-3	.	TRBJ1-1	.	TGTGCCAGCAGCTTAGGGGTGACGGCGAACACTGAAGCTTTCTTT	CASSLGVTANTEAFF
TRBV5-1	TRBD2	TRBJ2-1	once	TGCGCCAGCAGCCTTCCTAGACTAGCGGGAGAGGATGAGCAGTTCTTC	CASSLPRLAGEDEQFF
TRBV7-2	.	TRBJ2-5	.	TGTGCCAGCAGCTTAAAGACAGGCAAGACCCAGTACTTC	CASSLKTGKTQYF
TRBV5-4	.	TRBJ2-1	.	TGTGCCAGCAGCTTGCGTGACATCAACAATGAGCAGTTCTTC	CASSLRDINNEQFF
TRBV6-1	TRBD2	TRBJ2-7	.	TGTGCCAGCCACTATGGGACTAGCGGACCCTACGAGCAGTACTTC	CASHYGTSGPYEQYF
TRBV5-4	.	TRBJ2-1	once	TGTGCCAGCCGCGGAGGCGCCAGCTCCTACAATGAGCAGTTCTTC	CASRGGASSYNEQFF
TRBV2	.	TRBJ2-5	.	TGTGCCAGCTCTAACACGGAGGGAGAGACCCAGTACTTC	CASSNTEGETQYF